This TCR beta chain was identified in a study of blood T cell repertoires in COVID-19. Turning to the study itself: Spain, Italy and the United States supplied samples that represented acute and convalescent COVID-19. PBMCs, B-cell-depleted T cells, or T cells were the source of the cDNA or gDNA that made up the material.

Trimming removed 0 bases from V and 6 bases from J; junction bases left unmatched: 8. CDR3 length: 16 amino acids. CDR1 is LGHDT and CDR2 is YNNKEL in the germline V gene (reference sequence). In the authors' methods: Reference gene primer amplification yielded estimated nucleated cell counts. Method: immunoSEQ multiplex PCR; TCRdb's copy keeps in-frame clones and lacks some. V and J calls plus clone size are reproduced from that table; the DNA served to infer D and trimming. The data contain about 140,000 clones, approximately 88% of them singletons. This sequence originates from a man between 65 and 79 years old with acute or convalescent COVID-19. The chain couples TRBV3-1 (or the pseudogene TRBV3-2) to TRBJ2-4; TRBD2 aligns across 7 bases. The sequencing input was peripheral blood. CDR3 nucleotide sequence: TGTGCCAGCAGCCAAGATGGATCTGGGAGGGGAAACATTCAGTACTTC. Translating it yields CASSQDGSGRGNIQYF.